These 23 T cell receptor beta chains were sequenced from one sample in a study of blood T cell repertoires in COVID-19 (TCRdb year 2020). Libraries came from the immunoSEQ multiplex PCR assay. Here the immuneACCESS table is served through TCRdb, limited to in-frame sequences with V and J called. Missing clones are a known gap in these copies; in checked studies unresolved V genes cover under half, and the rest lacks a known reason. A total of roughly 180,000 clones appear in this sample, 81% of them only once. About 5.3% of the sample goes to the ten largest clones. The specimen sequenced was PBMCs or T cells enriched from blood (not recorded which). All receptors come from a woman in her forties with acute COVID-19.

This clone was seen once. V is TRBV13 and J is TRBJ2-3; perhaps TRBD2 as D (6 bases). V was cut by 1 base and J by 1 base, with 18 bases left in between. Looked up from germline, CDR1 is PRHDT and CDR2 is FYEKMQ (reference sequence). The CDR3 runs to 18 residues. The CDR3 is CASSLVSGVGGRTDTQYF. As DNA, the CDR3 is TGTGCCAGCAGCTTAGTCTCGGGAGTCGGTGGACGCACAGATACGCAGTATTTT.

The chain recombines TRBV5-8 with TRBJ1-5; D perhaps matches TRBD1 (5 bases). V was shortened by 3 bases and J by 5 bases, with 9 bases between the two germline ends. The CDR3 contains 13 residues. From germline, CDR1 is SGHTS and CDR2 YDEGEE. The CDR3 nucleotides are TGTGCCAGCAGCTCCGACAGACATCAGCCCCAGCATTTT. Encoded protein: CASSSDRHQPQHF.

The V call is TRBV18, the J call TRBJ2-6; TRBD1 is a possible D gene (5 bases). CDR3 length: 17 residues. V was cut by 2 bases and J by 0 bases, with 11 bases left in between. Germline CDR1 reads KGHSH; CDR2 reads LQKENI. The chain's CDR3 is CASSPFPGISGANVLTF. In DNA form, the CDR3 reads TGTGCCAGCTCACCATTTCCAGGGATCTCTGGGGCCAACGTCCTGACTTTC.

V usage is TRBV10-3 and J usage is TRBJ2-1; D might be TRBD2 (5 bases). Deletions cut 2 bases from V and 4 bases from J, with 9 bases between. The CDR3 has 14 residues. In germline, CDR1 is ENHRY, CDR2 SYGVKD. CDR3 nucleotides: TGTGCCATCAGTGAGGGACTCCAGTACAATGAGCAGTTCTTC. It encodes CAISEGLQYNEQFF.

The chain employs TRBV7-9 and TRBJ1-3, with D unresolved. The CDR3 runs 15 residues. V was trimmed by 2 bases and J by 5 bases, leaving 13 bases between them. The germline V gene encodes CDR1 SEHNR and CDR2 FQNEAQ (reference sequence). CDR3 sequence reads: CASSLWELSRNTIYF. CDR3 coding DNA: TGTGCCAGCAGCTTATGGGAGCTAAGTAGAAACACCATATATTTT. Combining the CDR3 with reference TRBV7-9 and TRBJ1-3 gives the whole variable domain DTGVSQNPRHKITKRGQNVTFRCDPISEHNRLYWYRQTLGQGPEFLTYFQNEAQLEKSRLLSDRFSAERPKGSFSTLEIQRTEQGDSAMYLCASSLWELSRNTIYFGEGSWLTVV.

This clone occurred once. The CDR3 region is CASSPSGTGTYGYTF. As DNA, the CDR3 is TGTGCCAGCTCACCCTCCGGGACAGGGACCTATGGCTACACCTTC. The genes are TRBV18 and TRBJ1-2; the match to TRBD1 covers 9 bases. This CDR3 region has 15 residues. The germline V gene encodes CDR1 KGHSH and CDR2 LQKENI. Trimming at V came to 3 bases and at J to 4 bases, leaving 6 bases not matched to a gene.

The gene calls are TRBV27 and TRBJ2-5, with D possibly TRBD2 on 5 matching bases. Germline V gene sequence: CDR1 MNHEY, CDR2 SMNVEV (reference sequence). Trimming shortened V by 0 bases and J by 5 bases, and 13 bases separated the two germline ends. The CDR3 totals 15 residues. CDR3 loop: CASSLSLRAGETQYF. For the CDR3, the DNA is TGTGCCAGCAGTTTATCGCTGAGGGCTGGTGAGACCCAGTACTTC.

The V call is TRBV5-4, the J call TRBJ1-2; a possible D gene is TRBD1 (5 bases). V lost 0 bases and J 8 bases, leaving 23 bases between the germline ends. CDR3 length: 17 amino acids. Germline V gives CDR1 SGHNT, CDR2 YYREEE (reference sequence). The DNA for the CDR3 is TGTGCCAGCAGCTTGGGGGGTCAAAATCCGGGACTAAAGGGCTACACCTTC. Its protein product is CASSLGGQNPGLKGYTF.

This chain uses TRBV5-8 with TRBJ2-1; weak D call: TRBD2 (5 bases). V lost 1 base to trimming and J lost 0 bases, with 11 bases between them. This CDR3 region has 16 residues. Germline-derived CDR1 and CDR2 are SGHTS and YDEGEE. The CDR3 sequence is CASSLYAGHSYNEQFF. The CDR3 DNA reads as TGTGCCAGCAGCTTGTATGCGGGCCACTCCTACAATGAGCAGTTCTTC. Supplemented by reference TRBV5-8 and TRBJ2-1, the full variable domain reads EAGVTQSPTHLIKTRGQQATLRCSPISGHTSVYWYQQALGLGLQFLLWYDEGEERNRGNFPPRFSGRQFPNYSSELNVNALELEDSALYLCASSLYAGHSYNEQFFGPGTRLTVL.

The genes are TRBV6-1 and TRBJ1-1; D is perhaps TRBD1 (5 bases). V was trimmed by 2 bases and J by 4 bases, leaving 14 bases between them. The germline CDR1 and CDR2 sequences are MNHNS and SASEGT. The CDR3 length is 15 residues. CDR3 bases: TGTGCCAGCAGTGAACTCCGGGAGAGGGGCACTGAAGCTTTCTTT. Residues: CASSELRERGTEAFF.

There are a few counts of this clone. The chain uses TRBV4-1 and TRBJ1-4; a weak D match, TRBD1 (6 bases). This CDR3 has 15 residues. Trimming removed 8 bases from V and 4 bases from J, with 17 bases in between. Germline V gene sequence: CDR1 MGHRA, CDR2 YSYEKL. CDR3 sequence (DNA): TGCGCCAGCGCACTACAGGGACGGATTAATGAAAAACTGTTTTTT. It translates to CASALQGRINEKLFF.

The chain couples TRBV5-5 to TRBJ2-6, with D possibly TRBD1 on 6 matching bases. The CDR3 runs to 19 residues. Germline loops: CDR1 SGHKS, CDR2 YYEKEE (reference sequence). The V and J ends lost 4 bases and 0 bases respectively, with 20 bases between them. The CDR3 loop reads CASSEYNRVPPSGANVLTF. CDR3 nucleotide sequence: TGTGCCAGCAGCGAATACAACAGGGTTCCGCCCTCTGGGGCCAACGTCCTGACTTTC.

This clone appeared once. J is TRBJ1-2 and V is TRBV10-3; 10 bases agree with TRBD1. From germline, CDR1 is ENHRY and CDR2 SYGVKD. Trimming took 7 bases from V and 2 from J; bases not matched to a gene: 10. The length of the CDR3 is 16 residues. CDR3 nucleotides: TGTGCCATCAATCCGGGACAGGGGCCTCTAAACTATGGCTACACCTTC. It codes for CAINPGQGPLNYGYTF.

V and J are TRBV4-1 and TRBJ2-5; 15 bases are shared with TRBD2. This CDR3 spans 18 amino acids. Losses at the gene ends were 0 bases for V and 4 bases for J; bases not matched to a gene: 6. The V gene's germline CDR1 is MGHRA and CDR2 YSYEKL. The CDR3 spells CASSQEKGLAGGLETQYF. CDR3 nucleotides: TGCGCCAGCAGCCAAGAGAAAGGACTAGCGGGAGGGTTAGAGACCCAGTACTTC.

This clone was seen a single time. The rearrangement uses TRBV30 and TRBJ1-3; 8 bases align to TRBD1. The CDR3 length is 14 residues. Germline lookup yields CDR1 GTSNPN and CDR2 SVGIG (reference sequence). J lost 3 bases, V lost 2 bases, and 3 bases had no gene match. CDR3 sequence: CAWSPGTGGNTIYF. As DNA, the CDR3 is TGTGCCTGGAGTCCAGGGACAGGTGGAAACACCATATATTTT.

The V call is TRBV4-1, the J call TRBJ1-5; TRBD1 might be the D (5 bases). The CDR3 consists of 15 residues. Trimming stripped 4 bases from V and 0 bases from J, with 10 bases between. In germline, CDR1 is MGHRA, CDR2 YSYEKL. CDR3 residues: CASSPEQDSNQPQHF. CDR3 sequence (DNA): TGCGCCAGCAGCCCCGAACAGGATAGCAATCAGCCCCAGCATTTT.

The CDR3 protein is CASSLAVDSYEQYF. CDR3 in DNA: TGCGCCAGCAGCTTGGCGGTAGATAGCTACGAGCAGTACTTC. This sequence joins TRBV5-1 and TRBJ2-7; the D is unclear. The CDR3 sequence is 14 residues long. CDR1 is SGHRS, CDR2 YFSETQ, per germline. Trimming removed 0 bases from V and 3 bases from J, with 10 bases in between. The entire variable domain, with the rest obtained from reference TRBV5-1 and TRBJ2-7, is as follows: KAGVTQTPRYLIKTRGQQVTLSCSPISGHRSVSWYQQTPGQGLQFLFEYFSETQRNKGNFPGRFSGRQFSNSRSEMNVSTLELGDSALYLCASSLAVDSYEQYFGPGTRLTVT.

CDR3: CASSLVGTGKSETQYF. CDR3 in DNA: TGTGCCAGCAGCTTGGTCGGGACAGGGAAATCAGAGACCCAGTACTTC. The V and J genes are TRBV7-8 and TRBJ2-5; 9 bases match TRBD1. Trimming removed 3 bases from V and 4 bases from J; junction bases left unmatched: 9. CDR3 length: 16 residues. Germline CDR1 is SGHVS and CDR2 is FQNEAQ.

The genes are TRBV3-1 (or the pseudogene TRBV3-2) and TRBJ1-3; D is uncertain. CDR1 LGHDT and CDR2 YNNKEL come from the germline V gene (reference sequence). The germline V and J ends were trimmed by 4 bases and 9 bases, with 16 bases remaining between them. This CDR3 is built from 14 residues. CDR3 sequence: CASSPIRSGGTIYF. The DNA for the CDR3 is TGTGCCAGCAGCCCAATAAGGTCCGGAGGCACCATATATTTT.

The chain uses TRBV29-1 and TRBJ1-1; 7 nucleotides line up with TRBD1. CDR1 SQVTM and CDR2 ANQGSEA come from the germline V gene. The CDR3 spans 13 residues. V was pared by 4 bases and J by 8 bases, with 10 bases of the junction left unmatched. Here the CDR3 reads CSVATSEGGEAFF. The CDR3 DNA reads TGCAGCGTTGCGACCTCTGAAGGGGGCGAAGCTTTCTTT.

V usage is TRBV5-1 and J usage is TRBJ1-2, with unresolved D. V shed 2 bases and J shed 4 bases, with 18 bases lying between them. This CDR3 region has 16 residues. The V gene's germline CDR1 is SGHRS and CDR2 YFSETQ. The CDR3 region is CASSFGEPGNLYGYTF. CDR3 bases: TGCGCCAGCAGCTTCGGAGAGCCTGGCAACCTCTATGGCTACACCTTC.

The chain recombines TRBV3-1 (or the pseudogene TRBV3-2) with TRBJ2-7; perhaps TRBD2 as D (6 bases). V lost 3 bases, J lost 7 bases, and 16 bases lay in between. Germline assignment: CDR1 LGHDT and CDR2 YNNKEL (reference sequence). The CDR3 is made up of 14 amino acids. CDR3 protein: CASSQAGRFGEQYF. The CDR3 DNA sequence: TGTGCCAGCAGCCAGGCCGGGAGATTCGGGGAGCAGTACTTC.

The chain employs TRBV7-9 and TRBJ1-1, with 7 bases fitting TRBD1. V shed 4 bases, J shed 3 bases, and the junction held 8 bases outside the gene matches. Germline V gene sequence: CDR1 SEHNR, CDR2 FQNEAQ (reference sequence). This CDR3 has 15 residues. CDR3 sequence (DNA): TGTGCCAGCAGCTCCCCTCGGACAGGATACACTGAAGCTTTCTTT. Protein product: CASSSPRTGYTEAFF.